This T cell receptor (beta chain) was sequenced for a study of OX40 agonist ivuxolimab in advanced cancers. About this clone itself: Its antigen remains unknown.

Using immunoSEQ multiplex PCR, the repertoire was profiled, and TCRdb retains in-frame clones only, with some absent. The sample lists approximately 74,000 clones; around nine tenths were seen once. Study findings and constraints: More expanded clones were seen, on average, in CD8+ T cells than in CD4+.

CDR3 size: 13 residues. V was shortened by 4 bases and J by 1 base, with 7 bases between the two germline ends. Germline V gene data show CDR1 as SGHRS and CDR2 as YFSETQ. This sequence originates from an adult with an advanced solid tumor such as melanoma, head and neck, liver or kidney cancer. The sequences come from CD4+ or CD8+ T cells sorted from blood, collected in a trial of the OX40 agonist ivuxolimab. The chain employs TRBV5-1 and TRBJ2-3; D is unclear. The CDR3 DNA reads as TGCGCCAGCAGCGTGACCCGCACAGATACGCAGTATTTT. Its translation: CASSVTRTDTQYF.